The 30 T cell receptor beta chains reported below all come from one sample, sequenced in a study of blood T cell repertoires in COVID-19 (dated by TCRdb to 2018 to 2020). Library method: the immunoSEQ multiplex PCR assay. TCRdb re-hosts the immuneACCESS table, in-frame sequences only. Its copies lack some clones; in the studies checked, an unresolved V gene accounts for under half of them, and the cause for the rest is not known. In this sample the table shows 140,000 to 150,000 clones, around 86% of which occur a single time. Approximately 40% of the sample is taken by the ten largest. Sequences were obtained from peripheral blood. Receptors originate from a man aged 50-59 years who had recovered from COVID-19.

This clone occurred once. CDR3 coding DNA: TGCGCCAGCAGCCAAGATCTCACAGCCAATCAGCCCCAGCATTTT. Its protein product is CASSQDLTANQPQHF. V usage is TRBV4-3 and J usage is TRBJ1-5; D call uncertain. Germline CDR1 LGHNA, CDR2 YSLEER. This CDR3 comprises 15 residues. Trimming left V 0 bases short and J 3 bases short, with 9 bases between.

The CDR3 DNA reads TGTGCCAGCAGCTTACGGGAAACAAACTATGGCTACACCTTC. Protein sequence: CASSLRETNYGYTF. This chain uses TRBV11-1 with TRBJ1-2; no reliable D call. Trimming pared 2 bases from V and 2 bases from J, leaving 9 bases between. CDR3 length: 14 amino acids. Looked up from germline, CDR1 is SGHAT and CDR2 is FQDESV (reference sequence).

The V gene is TRBV4-2, the J gene TRBJ2-7; TRBD1 agrees at 8 bases. The length of the CDR3 is 15 residues. V lost 5 bases and J lost 0; bases outside the gene matches: 6. Germline V gives CDR1 LGHNA, CDR2 YNFKEQ. The CDR3 DNA reads as TGTGCCAGCAGCACCGGGACAGGACCCTCCTACGAGCAGTACTTC. Residues: CASSTGTGPSYEQYF.

The chain is built from TRBV2 and TRBJ2-2, with 10 bases matching TRBD2. Unmatched junction bases numbered 7, after V lost 4 bases and J lost 5 bases. CDR1 is SNHLY, CDR2 FYNNEI, per germline. This CDR3 is 16 amino acids long. CDR3 in DNA: TGTGCCAGCAGTGGTTTAGCGGGGGGATTTACCGGGGAGCTGTTTTTT. Its protein is CASSGLAGGFTGELFF. The entire variable domain, with the rest obtained from reference TRBV2 and TRBJ2-2, is as follows: EPEVTQTPSHQVTQMGQEVILRCVPISNHLYFYWYRQILGQKVEFLVSFYNNEISEKSEIFDDQFSVERPDGSNFTLKIRSTKLEDSAMYFCASSGLAGGFTGELFFGEGSRLTVL.

The rearrangement joins TRBV18 to TRBJ2-3; possibly TRBD1 for D (6 bases). V lost 3 bases, J lost 3 bases, and 16 bases lay in between. Germline loops: CDR1 KGHSH, CDR2 LQKENI. This CDR3 has 16 amino acids. The CDR3 reads CASSPLPDRETDTQYF. CDR3 nucleotides: TGTGCCAGCTCACCCCTCCCGGACAGAGAGACAGATACGCAGTATTTT. Combining the CDR3 with reference TRBV18 and TRBJ2-3 gives the whole variable domain NAGVMQNPRHLVRRRGQEARLRCSPMKGHSHVYWYRQLPEEGLKFMVYLQKENIIDESGMPKERFSAEFPKEGPSILRIQQVVRGDSAAYFCASSPLPDRETDTQYFGPGTRLTVL.

The chain joins TRBV3-1 (or the pseudogene TRBV3-2) to TRBJ1-1; TRBD1 aligns across 11 bases. The germline V gene encodes CDR1 LGHDT and CDR2 YNNKEL (reference sequence). The CDR3 is 19 amino acids. Trimming cost V 4 bases and J 3 bases; bases outside gene matches: 16. CDR3 sequence: CASSPYRDRGVRTDTEAFF. In DNA form, the CDR3 reads TGTGCCAGCAGCCCCTACCGGGACAGGGGGGTTAGGACGGACACTGAAGCTTTCTTT.

The chain recombines TRBV6-1 with TRBJ1-5; 10 bases map to TRBD1. V shed 0 bases and J 2 bases; nucleotides not matched to a gene: 4. CDR1 and CDR2 from the germline V gene are MNHNS and SASEGT. CDR3 length equals 17 residues. CDR3 in DNA: TGTGCCAGCAGTGAAGCGGTCGGGACAGGGGGCAATCAGCCCCAGCATTTT. Translation gives CASSEAVGTGGNQPQHF.

The genes are TRBV6-2 or TRBV6-3 and TRBJ2-3; 14 bases match TRBD2. Trimming removed 6 bases from V and 10 bases from J; junction bases left unmatched: 6. The CDR3 extends over 14 amino acids. Germline loops: CDR1 MNHEY, CDR2 SVGEGT. CDR3 amino acids: CASSGTSGGMSQYF. Here the CDR3 DNA reads TGTGCCAGCAGCGGGACTAGCGGGGGCATGTCGCAGTATTTT.

V usage is TRBV6-5 and J usage is TRBJ2-5; TRBD1 is a possible D gene (6 bases). Germline CDR1 is MNHEY and CDR2 is SVGAGI. The CDR3 is made up of 13 amino acids. V lost 6 bases and J 5 bases, leaving 13 bases between the germline ends. The CDR3 region has the DNA TGTGCCAGCAGCAACACAGGGACCGAGACCCAGTACTTC. Protein product: CASSNTGTETQYF.

This chain links TRBV9 with TRBJ2-3, with a weak D call TRBD1 (5 bases). Germline loops: CDR1 SGDLS, CDR2 YYNGEE. The V gene lost 0 bases and the J gene lost 4 bases, with 9 bases spanning the gap. The CDR3 loop spans 14 amino acids. CDR3 residues: CASSVEGVSDTQYF. CDR3 DNA: TGTGCCAGCAGCGTAGAAGGGGTGTCAGATACGCAGTATTTT.

This chain links TRBV6-1 with TRBJ1-2; 9 bases agree with TRBD1. Trimming removed 3 bases from V and 7 bases from J; junction bases left unmatched: 6. Germline V lookup: CDR1 MNHNS, CDR2 SASEGT. This CDR3 has 14 amino acids. The CDR3 coding sequence is TGTGCCAGCAGTGAGGCCCGGGACAGGGTTGGCTACACCTTC. This translates into CASSEARDRVGYTF.

V and J are TRBV2 and TRBJ2-5; D might be TRBD1 (6 bases). This CDR3 comprises 13 residues. Germline values: CDR1 SNHLY, CDR2 FYNNEI. With 6 bases removed from V and 5 bases from J, the gap between germline ends came to 13 bases. The CDR3 DNA sequence: TGTGCCAGCAGCTCTAACAGGGAGGAGACCCAGTACTTC. Amino acids: CASSSNREETQYF.

V is TRBV6-5 and J is TRBJ2-7, with 7 bases fitting TRBD2. There are 15 residues in the CDR3. Germline V CDR1 and CDR2: MNHEY, SVGAGI. Trimming removed 2 bases from V and 6 bases from J; junction bases left unmatched: 10. The CDR3 region has the DNA TGTGCCAGCAGTTACCGCGGACTAGATGTTATCGAGCAGTACTTC. It encodes CASSYRGLDVIEQYF.

The rearrangement uses TRBV6-1 and TRBJ1-1; D perhaps matches TRBD1 (5 bases). This CDR3 spans 15 amino acids. The germline CDR1 and CDR2 sequences are MNHNS and SASEGT. V was trimmed by 3 bases and J by 1 base, leaving 12 bases between them. CDR3 DNA sequence: TGTGCCAGCAGTGACCCGGTGCAGGGGAACACTGAAGCTTTCTTT. Its translation: CASSDPVQGNTEAFF.

V usage is TRBV11-3 and J usage is TRBJ2-3; TRBD2 agrees at 11 bases. The V segment lost 1 base and the J segment 3 bases; nucleotides outside the gene matches: 3. The CDR3 has 16 amino acids. In germline, CDR1 is SGHNT, CDR2 YENEEA. The DNA of the CDR3 is TGTGCCAGCAGCTTAGGTTCTAGCGGGGGGACAGATACGCAGTATTTT. This gives the protein CASSLGSSGGTDTQYF. The full variable domain, its missing parts supplied by reference TRBV11-3 and TRBJ2-3, is EAGVVQSPRYKIIEKKQPVAFWCNPISGHNTLYWYLQNLGQGPELLIRYENEEAVDDSQLPKDRFSAERLKGVDSTLKIQPAELGDSAVYLCASSLGSSGGTDTQYFGPGTRLTVL.

The chain joins TRBV13 to TRBJ2-7; a possible D gene is TRBD2 (7 bases). The CDR3 contains 15 residues. V was pared by 5 bases and J by 4 bases, with 18 bases between. Germline V gives CDR1 PRHDT, CDR2 FYEKMQ (reference sequence). The CDR3 nucleotides are TGTGCCAGCAGCAGAAGAGGGGGGGATCGGTACGAGCAGTACTTC. Amino acid sequence: CASSRRGGDRYEQYF. Full variable domain (missing parts from reference TRBV13 and TRBJ2-7): AAGVIQSPRHLIKEKRETATLKCYPIPRHDTVYWYQQGPGQDPQFLISFYEKMQSDKGSIPDRFSAQQFSDYHSELNMSSLELGDSALYFCASSRRGGDRYEQYFGPGTRLTVT.

Regarding this clone: Mismatch with germline at one junction end may stem from a read error. The chain carries TRBV7-7 and TRBJ2-5; 10 positions agree with TRBD1. The germline CDR1 and CDR2 sequences are SSHAT and FNYEAQ (reference sequence). The CDR3 contains 19 residues. DNA of the CDR3: TGTGCTAGCAGCTTATTCAGACCCGGACAGGGGGAGCCTCAAGAGACCCAGTACTTC. It yields the protein CASSLFRPGQGEPQETQYF.

J is TRBJ2-2 and V is TRBV6-5; a possible D gene is TRBD2 (5 bases). Per germline, CDR1 MNHEY and CDR2 SVGAGI. The CDR3 runs to 13 residues. CDR3 DNA sequence: TGTGCAACCGGGAAGAAGAACACCGGGGAGCTGTTTTTT. Translated: CATGKKNTGELFF.

The chain has TRBV6-5 and TRBJ1-1; D ambiguous. The CDR3 length is 13 residues. Germline values: CDR1 MNHEY, CDR2 SVGAGI. V was pared by 9 bases and J by 3 bases, with 14 bases between. CDR3 DNA sequence: TGTGCCAGTGTTGGGTTCGGGGACACTGAAGCTTTCTTT. It codes for CASVGFGDTEAFF.

The J gene is TRBJ1-4, the V gene TRBV5-6; D uncertain. Germline lookup yields CDR1 SGHDT and CDR2 YYEEEE. CDR3 length equals 13 residues. Trimming cost V 7 bases and J 7 bases, with 14 bases left between them. CDR3 nucleotides: TGTGCCAGCCGGGGTCGGGGTGGTGAAAAACTGTTTTTT. Amino acid sequence: CASRGRGGEKLFF.

This clone was observed once. The chain employs TRBV4-3 and TRBJ1-1; tentatively, D is TRBD1 (6 bases). The CDR3 length is 13 residues. V was pared by 3 bases and J by 7 bases, with 12 bases between. Per germline, CDR1 LGHNA and CDR2 YSLEER. The CDR3 region has the DNA TGCGCCAGCAGCCAGCAGACAGGCGGTGAAGCTTTCTTT. Its translation is CASSQQTGGEAFF.

V and J are TRBV5-1 and TRBJ2-3, with D unclear. Germline lookup yields CDR1 SGHRS and CDR2 YFSETQ. The CDR3 is 17 residues long. V shed 0 bases and J shed 0 bases, with 14 bases lying between them. The CDR3 bases are TGCGCCAGCAGCTTGGCCGAGTTCCTACCTAGCACAGATACGCAGTATTTT. It specifies CASSLAEFLPSTDTQYF.

The V gene is TRBV7-9, the J gene TRBJ2-3; possibly TRBD1 for D (6 bases). V dropped 3 bases and J dropped 0 bases, with 13 bases sitting between them. The CDR3 is 16 residues long. Germline loops: CDR1 SEHNR, CDR2 FQNEAQ (reference sequence). In DNA form, the CDR3 reads TGTGCCAGCAGCTTTACACAGGGTGGAAGCACAGATACGCAGTATTTT. Encoded protein: CASSFTQGGSTDTQYF.

The chain combines TRBV5-1 with TRBJ2-7; 7 bases line up with TRBD2. The length of the CDR3 is 15 residues. J lost 7 bases, V lost 4 bases, and 14 bases had no gene match. Germline assignment: CDR1 SGHRS and CDR2 YFSETQ. The DNA of the CDR3 is TGCGCCAGCAGCCGAACCGGGACTACCGCCGCTGAGCAGTACTTC. Its protein product is CASSRTGTTAAEQYF. The whole variable domain, filled in from reference TRBV5-1 and TRBJ2-7, reads KAGVTQTPRYLIKTRGQQVTLSCSPISGHRSVSWYQQTPGQGLQFLFEYFSETQRNKGNFPGRFSGRQFSNSRSEMNVSTLELGDSALYLCASSRTGTTAAEQYFGPGTRLTVT.

The rearrangement joins TRBV2 to TRBJ2-1; 13 nucleotides match TRBD2. J was trimmed by 6 bases and V by 4 bases; bases with no gene match: 6. This CDR3 is built from 16 residues. In germline, CDR1 is SNHLY, CDR2 FYNNEI. This chain's CDR3 is CASSAGTSGAGNEQFF. Written as DNA, the CDR3 is TGTGCCAGCAGTGCCGGGACTAGCGGGGCGGGCAATGAGCAGTTCTTC.

The chain joins TRBV15 to TRBJ1-1; D gene uncertain. The CDR3 has 12 amino acids. Germline assignment: CDR1 LNHNV and CDR2 YYDKDF (reference sequence). V shed 4 bases and J shed 4 bases, with 7 bases lying between them. The CDR3 DNA follows: TGTGCCACCAGCAATACTGGCACTGAAGCTTTCTTT. Translated: CATSNTGTEAFF. The full variable domain, completed using reference TRBV15 and TRBJ1-1, is DAMVIQNPRYQVTQFGKPVTLSCSQTLNHNVMYWYQQKSSQAPKLLFHYYDKDFNNEADTPDNFQSRRPNTSFCFLDIRSPGLGDTAMYLCATSNTGTEAFFGQGTRLTVV.

V is TRBV19 and J is TRBJ2-7, with 7 nucleotides matching TRBD1. Germline trimming cut 4 bases from V and 2 bases from J; bases unmatched to any gene: 5. CDR1 is LNHDA and CDR2 is SQIVND in the germline V gene (reference sequence). There are 14 residues in the CDR3. The chain's CDR3 is CASSTRQGAYEQYF. The CDR3 nucleotides read TGTGCCAGTAGTACGCGACAGGGAGCCTACGAGCAGTACTTC.

The J gene is TRBJ1-6, the V gene TRBV6-2 or TRBV6-3; TRBD1 aligns across 8 bases. J was trimmed by 5 bases and V by 6 bases; bases with no gene match: 3. The V gene's germline CDR1 is MNHEY and CDR2 SVGEGT. There are 14 residues in the CDR3. The CDR3 sequence is CASSPDRDNSPLHF. The DNA of the CDR3 is TGTGCCAGCAGCCCGGACAGGGATAATTCACCCCTCCACTTT.

The gene calls are TRBV9 and TRBJ2-5, with 7 bases that match TRBD2. The CDR3 is made up of 13 amino acids. With 2 bases clipped from V and 5 bases from J, the junction kept 3 bases outside the gene matches. Germline lookup yields CDR1 SGDLS and CDR2 YYNGEE. In nucleotides, the CDR3 is TGTGCCAGCAGCGTCCTAGCGGAGGAGACCCAGTACTTC. It is translated as CASSVLAEETQYF.

The chain uses TRBV25-1 and TRBJ2-7, with 9 nucleotides matching TRBD1. The CDR3 totals 13 residues. Germline values: CDR1 MGHDK, CDR2 SYGVNS. The V and J ends lost 6 bases and 5 bases, in that order; junction bases with no gene match: 5. CDR3: CASSPGQGNEQYF. The CDR3 DNA reads as TGTGCCAGCAGCCCCGGACAGGGGAACGAGCAGTACTTC.